The 14 T cell receptor beta chains below come from one sample, sequenced in a study of T-cell reconstitution after alpha-beta-depleted transplantation in children (dated by TCRdb to 2015 to 2016). Interpreted using the paper, the treatment or condition label stands for: allogeneic hematopoietic cell transplantation with graft depleted of TCRalphabeta T cells and CD19 B cells. Libraries were constructed by PCR. The instrument was an Illumina HiSeq 2500. TCR library preparation used molecular barcoding, with unique molecular identifiers applied to normalize quantification of the TCRbeta repertoire. TCRdb's own reprocessing of the public reads used fastp at Q25 and MiXCR and kept productive beta chains. Entries are consolidated by CDR3 protein sequence, retaining the most common genes and DNA. In all, the sample holds 610,000 or so distinct CDR3 sequences, and 25% to 30% of those were seen once. Around 36% of the sample belongs to the ten largest clones.

The material sequenced was PBMCs, taken before TCRalphabeta/CD19-depleted stem cell transplant. The source of these receptors is a boy younger than two with Wiskott-Aldrich syndrome, due to receive a stem cell transplant.

This clonotype was seen only a few times. The V and J genes are TRBV20-1 and TRBJ2-5; 8 nucleotides agree with TRBD2. The CDR3 loop spans 14 amino acids. V trimming: 6 bases; J trimming: 1 base; junction bases outside the gene matches: 7. From germline, CDR1 is DFQATT and CDR2 SNEGSKA (reference sequence). CDR3 in DNA: TGCAGTGCCCCAGCGGGAGCGGTCCAAGAGACCCAGTACTTC. Residues: CSAPAGAVQETQYF.

The chain combines TRBV5-5 with TRBJ2-3; 9 bases fit TRBD2. The length of the CDR3 is 18 residues. V shed 4 bases, J shed 4 bases, and the junction held 16 bases outside the gene matches. Per germline, CDR1 SGHKS and CDR2 YYEKEE (reference sequence). The CDR3 DNA reads TGTGCCAGCAGCCTGGGATTGTTGATGCTAGCGGGACCAGATACGCAGTATTTT. Amino acid sequence: CASSLGLLMLAGPDTQYF.

The chain carries TRBV12-3 or TRBV12-4 and TRBJ2-7, with D possibly matching TRBD2 (6 bases). CDR3 length: 13 amino acids. The ends were cut back, 8 bases at V and 2 bases at J, with 13 bases in the middle. The CDR3 loop reads CASGNRGTYEQYF. The CDR3 nucleotides are TGTGCCAGCGGGAATCGGGGGACCTACGAGCAGTACTTC.

The rearrangement joins TRBV27 to TRBJ2-1, with D possibly being TRBD2 (5 bases). CDR3 length equals 18 residues. Germline V gives CDR1 MNHEY, CDR2 SMNVEV (reference sequence). Trimming stripped 4 bases from V and 5 bases from J, with 24 bases between. The CDR3, as DNA: TGTGCCAGCAGTTCTTTTCTAGCTAGGGCTTGGACGGACAATGAGCAGTTCTTC. This encodes CASSSFLARAWTDNEQFF.

This rearrangement joins TRBV12-3 or TRBV12-4 to TRBJ2-2, with 11 nucleotides matching TRBD2. V trimming: 5 bases; J trimming: 4 bases; junction bases outside the gene matches: 3. The CDR3 totals 15 residues. CDR3 loop: CASSHTSGSTGELFF. The CDR3 bases are TGTGCCAGCAGTCATACTAGCGGGAGCACCGGGGAGCTGTTTTTT.

This chain connects TRBV5-1 to TRBJ2-4; D call uncertain. Germline CDR1 and CDR2: SGHRS and YFSETQ. The CDR3 is 15 residues long. V shed 2 bases and J shed 4 bases, with 13 bases lying between them. CDR3 sequence reads: CASSFVTGNKNIQYF. The CDR3 DNA is TGCGCCAGCAGCTTTGTCACTGGGAATAAAAACATTCAGTACTTC.

This rearrangement joins TRBV20-1 to TRBJ1-2; perhaps TRBD1 as D (5 bases). Germline-derived CDR1 and CDR2 are DFQATT and SNEGSKA (reference sequence). Trimming stripped 3 bases from V and 4 bases from J, with 12 bases between. The CDR3 has 13 amino acids. CDR3 nucleotide sequence: TGCAGTGCTAGCCCAGGGATGGGCTATGGCTACACCTTC. Residues: CSASPGMGYGYTF.

The chain has TRBV5-1 and TRBJ2-3; TRBD2 matches 8 bases. After removal of 5 bases from V and 3 bases from J, the junction contained 14 bases not matched to a gene. Germline CDR1 SGHRS, CDR2 YFSETQ. The CDR3 extends over 17 amino acids. CDR3 nucleotide sequence: TGCGCCAGCAGTCTAATTCGGGCTAGCGGGCCAACAGATACGCAGTATTTT. Protein sequence: CASSLIRASGPTDTQYF.

The rearrangement links TRBV7-7 to TRBJ2-1; TRBD1 might be the D (5 bases). This CDR3 has 16 residues. V was pared by 2 bases and J by 0 bases, with 11 bases between. In germline, CDR1 is SSHAT, CDR2 FNYEAQ (reference sequence). The CDR3 sequence is CASSLQGPSSYNEQFF. As DNA, the CDR3 is TGTGCCAGCAGCTTACAGGGCCCCAGCTCCTACAATGAGCAGTTCTTC. The full variable domain, in which reference TRBV7-7 and TRBJ2-1 provide the parts outside the CDR3, is GAGVSQSPRYKVTKRGQDVTLRCDPISSHATLYWYQQALGQGPEFLTYFNYEAQPDKSGLPSDRFSAERPEGSISTLTIQRTEQRDSAMYRCASSLQGPSSYNEQFFGPGTRLTVL.

In its sample, this clonotype was seen a few times. The rearrangement joins TRBV5-6 to TRBJ2-5; 9 nucleotides align to TRBD1. Germline assignment: CDR1 SGHDT and CDR2 YYEEEE. J was trimmed by 2 bases and V by 5 bases; bases with no gene match: 7. The CDR3 runs 15 residues. The CDR3 spells CASSLQGAIQETQYF. The CDR3 region has the DNA TGTGCCAGCAGTTTACAGGGGGCTATTCAAGAGACCCAGTACTTC.

The V call is TRBV20-1, the J call TRBJ2-4, with 9 bases that match TRBD2. This CDR3 comprises 17 residues. J was trimmed by 0 bases and V by 5 bases; bases with no gene match: 11. Germline V gene lookup returns CDR1 DFQATT and CDR2 SNEGSKA (reference sequence). CDR3 sequence (DNA): TGCAGTGCTGAACTAGCGGGCTCAGCATTAGCCAAAAACATTCAGTACTTC. Protein sequence: CSAELAGSALAKNIQYF.

The chain is built from TRBV28 and TRBJ1-4; possibly TRBD1 for D (6 bases). The germline CDR1 and CDR2 sequences are MDHEN and SYDVKM. The CDR3 is made up of 14 amino acids. V lost 9 bases to trimming and J lost 7 bases, with 18 bases between them. Written as DNA, the CDR3 is TGTGCCAGTGTTTGGGCGGGGGCGAGTGAAAAACTGTTTTTT. This sequence encodes CASVWAGASEKLFF.

This clonotype has more than one count but fewer than ten. This rearrangement joins TRBV20-1 to TRBJ2-3; TRBD2 matches 10 bases. Trimming removed 5 bases from V and 6 bases from J; junction bases left unmatched: 5. Germline V lookup: CDR1 DFQATT, CDR2 SNEGSKA (reference sequence). The CDR3 totals 13 residues. CDR3 residues: CSACSGRSDTQYF. Written as DNA, the CDR3 is TGCAGTGCTTGTAGCGGGAGGAGCGATACGCAGTATTTT.

V usage is TRBV10-3 and J usage is TRBJ2-3; D is possibly TRBD2 (6 bases). Per germline, CDR1 ENHRY and CDR2 SYGVKD. This CDR3 has 15 residues. The ends were cut back, 0 bases at V and 1 base at J, with 8 bases in the middle. CDR3 loop: CAISESGGRTDTQYF. The DNA of the CDR3 is TGTGCCATCAGTGAGTCGGGGGGTCGCACAGATACGCAGTATTTT.